This T cell receptor (beta chain) derives from a study of T cell changes during pregnancy in multiple sclerosis. Data came from immunoSEQ multiplex PCR; TCRdb stores just in-frame clones and leaves some out. The data hold around 100,000 clones, with 94% observed a single time. This clone has only one observation. This material consisted of peripheral blood, taken before pregnancy. The source is a female donor with multiple sclerosis, enrolled in a pregnancy study.

For the CDR3, the DNA is TGTGCCAGCAGTCCCCTAAGATTTAACTATGGCTACACCTTC. It codes for CASSPLRFNYGYTF. The chain links TRBV25-1 to TRBJ1-2; no clear D. Trimming shortened V by 5 bases and J by 1 base, and 11 bases separated the two germline ends. Germline V CDR1 and CDR2: MGHDK, SYGVNS. The CDR3 sequence is 14 residues long.